This T cell receptor (beta chain) was found in a study of shared clonotypes between healthy human individuals. The ends were cut back, 0 bases at V and 2 bases at J, with 8 bases in the middle. Looked up from germline, CDR1 is WSHSY and CDR2 is SAAADI. CDR3 size: 14 residues. The deep-level immunoSEQ assay was used. In the original processing: With immunoSEQ giving junction-only sequences and no quality scores, filtering differed. Method: immunoSEQ multiplex PCR; TCRdb's copy keeps in-frame clones and lacks some. V, J and clone size derive from that table, while D and trimming were established from the DNA sequence. This sample has a few million clones, with 85% to 95% found just once.

The sequence derives from a man aged 18-30 years in good health. Some clones in this sample may be carry-over from other donors' samples. The V call is TRBV10-2, the J call TRBJ2-7; D is tentatively TRBD1 or TRBD2 (5 bases each). Material: naive CD4+ T cells from PBMCs. Subset defined: CD45RA+ positively selected. CDR3: CASSESMGPYEQYF. As DNA, the CDR3 is TGCGCCAGCAGTGAGTCGATGGGACCCTACGAGCAGTACTTC.